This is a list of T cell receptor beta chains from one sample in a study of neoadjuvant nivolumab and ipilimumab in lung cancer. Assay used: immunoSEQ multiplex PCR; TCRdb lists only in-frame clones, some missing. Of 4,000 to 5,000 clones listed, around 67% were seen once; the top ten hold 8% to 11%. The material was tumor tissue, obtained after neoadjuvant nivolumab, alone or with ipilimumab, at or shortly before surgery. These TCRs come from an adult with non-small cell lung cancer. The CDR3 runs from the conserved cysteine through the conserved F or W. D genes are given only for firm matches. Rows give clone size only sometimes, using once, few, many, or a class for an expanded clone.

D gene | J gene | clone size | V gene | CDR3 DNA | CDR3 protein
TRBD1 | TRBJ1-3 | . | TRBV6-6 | TGTGCCAGCAGTTACGACAGGGGCCCCGGAAACACCATATATTTT | CASSYDRGPGNTIYF
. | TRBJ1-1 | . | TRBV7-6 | TGTGCCAGCAGCCCGGGACGAGGAGCTTTCTTT | CASSPGRGAFF
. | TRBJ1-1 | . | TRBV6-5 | TGTGCCAGCAGTCTCCTCGGGGGGGTGGAAGCTTTCTTT | CASSLLGGVEAFF
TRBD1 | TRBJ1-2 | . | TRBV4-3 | TGCGCCAGCAGCCAAGATCGGAGGACAGGGCACTATGGCTACACCTTC | CASSQDRRTGHYGYTF
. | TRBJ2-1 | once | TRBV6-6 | TGTGCCAGCACCGGGGCTTCCCCCTACAATGAGCAGTTCTTC | CASTGASPYNEQFF
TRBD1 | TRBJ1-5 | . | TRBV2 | TGTGCCAGCAGTCGGGACAGGGGAGGCAATCAGCCCCAGCATTTT | CASSRDRGGNQPQHF
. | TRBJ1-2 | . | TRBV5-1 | TGCGCCAGCAGCCGGGACAAAATGAACTATGGCTACACCTTC | CASSRDKMNYGYTF
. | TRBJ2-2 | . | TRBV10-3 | TGTGCCTCCAGAACGGACGGAAACACCGGGGAGCTGTTTTTT | CASRTDGNTGELFF
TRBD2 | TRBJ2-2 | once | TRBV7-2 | TGTGCCAGCACCTTGACTAGCGGGGGGGATATCGGGGAGCTGTTTTTT | CASTLTSGGDIGELFF
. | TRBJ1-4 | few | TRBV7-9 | TGTGCCAGCAGCTTAAGTGCAGGGAAAGAAAAACTGTTTTTT | CASSLSAGKEKLFF
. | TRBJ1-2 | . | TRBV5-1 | TGCGCCAGCAGCTTGGATTCAATGGCGGACTATGGCTACACCTTC | CASSLDSMADYGYTF
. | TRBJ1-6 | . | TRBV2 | TGTGCCAGCAGTGATCGGGGGGTCTATAATTCACCCCTCCACTTT | CASSDRGVYNSPLHF
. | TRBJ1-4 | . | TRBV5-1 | TGCGCCAGCAGCTTGGACTTCCAGGGGGAAAAACTGTTTTTT | CASSLDFQGEKLFF